The rows below give T cell receptor beta chains drawn from one sample of a study of regulatory T cells in long-lasting Graves disease. A single record per CDR3 protein comes from TCRdb applying MiXCR to the multiplex PCR reads. The sample yields 540,000 or so distinct CDR3 sequences, about 14% seen once. The sample also formed part of further work on T cells in Graves' hyperthyroidism and ophthalmopathy.

The starting material was peripheral blood mononuclear cells (PBMCs), obtained at new diagnosis, from a patient treated with antithyroid drugs. The receptors derive from a man younger than 40 with Graves disease. Each CDR3 is given with its conserved first and last residue. Each record gives: clone size, V gene, D gene, J gene, CDR3 protein, CDR3 DNA. A D gene is named only where the DNA matches it firmly. Clone size is shown for a subset of rows, as once, few, many or a class of expanded clone.

>many|TRBV7-9|NA|TRBJ1-1
CASSLDPTEAFF
TGTGCCAGCAGCTTAGACCCAACTGAAGCTTTCTTT
>many|TRBV3-1|NA|TRBJ2-1
CASSQAGDEQFF
TGTGCCAGCAGCCAAGCGGGCGATGAGCAGTTCTTC
>many|TRBV12-3/TRBV12-4|NA|TRBJ1-1
CASSLEAGVNTEAFF
TGTGCCAGCAGTTTAGAGGCGGGGGTGAACACTGAAGCTTTCTTT
>many|TRBV3-1|TRBD1|TRBJ2-1
CASSDRVEQFF
TGTGCCAGCAGCGACAGGGTAGAGCAGTTCTTC
>many|TRBV10-2|TRBD1|TRBJ1-1
CASSEQGGGTFLNTEAFF
TGCGCCAGCAGTGAGCAGGGAGGGGGCACGTTTCTGAACACTGAAGCTTTCTTT
>many|TRBV27|TRBD2|TRBJ2-1
CASSSGTSGRVHNEQFF
TGTGCCAGCAGTTCTGGGACTAGCGGGAGGGTCCACAATGAGCAGTTCTTC
>NA|TRBV5-1|TRBD2|TRBJ2-1
CASSGSAGSQFF
TGCGCCAGCAGCGGATCAGCGGGATCGCAGTTCTTC
>many|TRBV6-1|NA|TRBJ1-1
CASSTQVPGTEAFF
TGTGCCAGCTCAACACAGGTCCCCGGCACTGAAGCTTTCTTT
>many|TRBV7-2|NA|TRBJ2-5
CASSPGRKETQYF
TGTGCCAGCAGCCCTGGACGGAAAGAGACCCAGTACTTC
>few|TRBV7-8|NA|TRBJ1-2
CASTPRSSVLYGYTF
TGTGCCAGCACCCCTCGGTCGAGCGTCCTCTATGGCTACACCTTC
>NA|TRBV5-8|NA|TRBJ2-2
CASSFSRVTGELFF
TGTGCCAGCAGCTTTTCTAGGGTAACCGGGGAGCTGTTTTTT
>many|TRBV28|TRBD2|TRBJ2-7
CASSAGEAAYEQYF
TGTGCCAGCAGCGCGGGGGAGGCGGCCTACGAGCAGTACTTC
>NA|TRBV5-4|NA|TRBJ1-3
CASSFGKSSGNTIYF
TGTGCCAGCAGCTTTGGCAAGAGCTCTGGAAACACCATATATTTT
>many|TRBV19|NA|TRBJ1-5
CAIAQGSNQPQHF
TGTGCCATAGCTCAGGGGTCGAATCAGCCCCAGCATTTT
>NA|TRBV10-3|NA|TRBJ2-1
CAISLGTTSYNEQFF
TGTGCCATCAGCCTAGGGACCACTTCCTACAATGAGCAGTTCTTC
>many|TRBV20-1|TRBD2|TRBJ2-1
CSAREREIIRNEQFF
TGCAGTGCTAGAGAGCGGGAGATAATCAGGAATGAGCAGTTCTTC
>many|TRBV28|NA|TRBJ2-2
CASRLGSAPNTGELFF
TGTGCCAGCAGGTTGGGTTCCGCTCCGAACACCGGGGAGCTGTTTTTT
>many|TRBV12-3/TRBV12-4|TRBD1|TRBJ1-1
CASSPADRVYSTEAFF
TGTGCCAGCAGTCCCGCAGACAGGGTTTATAGCACTGAAGCTTTCTTT
>many|TRBV6-1|NA|TRBJ2-5
CASIQGTIQETQYF
TGTGCCAGCATCCAGGGGACTATTCAAGAGACCCAGTACTTC
>many|TRBV6-2/TRBV6-3|TRBD1|TRBJ1-2
CASSWGAQGQGADGYTF
TGTGCCAGCAGTTGGGGGGCCCAGGGACAGGGGGCCGATGGCTACACCTTC